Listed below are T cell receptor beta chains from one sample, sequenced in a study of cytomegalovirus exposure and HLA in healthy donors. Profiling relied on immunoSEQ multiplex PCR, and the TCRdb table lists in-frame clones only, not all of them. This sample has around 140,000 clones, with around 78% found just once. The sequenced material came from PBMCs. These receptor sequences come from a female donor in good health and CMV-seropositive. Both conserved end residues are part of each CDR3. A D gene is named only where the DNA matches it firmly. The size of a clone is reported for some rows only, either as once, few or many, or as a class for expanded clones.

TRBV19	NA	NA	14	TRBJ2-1	TGTGCCAGTAGTATAGATCCAGGGGACAATGAGCAGTTCTTC	CASSIDPGDNEQFF
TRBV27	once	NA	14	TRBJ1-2	TGTGCCAGCAGTTTATCACCTCCTAGCCGCGGCTACACCTTC	CASSLSPPSRGYTF
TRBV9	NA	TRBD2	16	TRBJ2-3	TGTGCCAGCAGCAGACGCATTAGCGGGGAGACAGATACGCAGTATTTT	CASSRRISGETDTQYF
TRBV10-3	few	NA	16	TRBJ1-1	TGTGCCATCAGTGGCGCGTATTCGGCGGAGAGCACTGAAGCTTTCTTT	CAISGAYSAESTEAFF
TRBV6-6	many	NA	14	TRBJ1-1	TGTGCCAGCAGTTACTCGAGGTGGGAGACTGAAGCTTTCTTT	CASSYSRWETEAFF
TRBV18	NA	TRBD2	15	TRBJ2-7	TGTGCCAGCTCACCCAGCGGGGGGGCCTCCTACGAGCAGTACTTC	CASSPSGGASYEQYF
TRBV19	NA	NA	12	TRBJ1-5	TGTGCCAGTAGTGACAGCGACCAGCCCCAGCATTTT	CASSDSDQPQHF
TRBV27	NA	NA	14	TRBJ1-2	TGTGCCAGCAGTGCATCTACGCAGGGTTATGGCTACACCTTC	CASSASTQGYGYTF
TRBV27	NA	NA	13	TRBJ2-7	TGTGCCAGCACCCGGGGAGATGGGCTCGAGCAGTACTTC	CASTRGDGLEQYF
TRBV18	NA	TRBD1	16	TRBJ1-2	TGTGCCAGCTCACCTGTCCCGGGACAGGGATTGGATGGCTACACCTTC	CASSPVPGQGLDGYTF
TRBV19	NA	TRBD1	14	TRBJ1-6	TGTGCCAGTAGTAGGTCAGGGGGGAATTCACCCCTCCACTTT	CASSRSGGNSPLHF
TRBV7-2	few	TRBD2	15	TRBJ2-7	TGTGCCAGCAGCCGGTGGGTGCGGGGGACCTACGAGCAGTACTTC	CASSRWVRGTYEQYF
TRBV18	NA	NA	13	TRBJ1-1	TGTGCCAGCTCATGGGGCGAGAACACTGAAGCTTTCTTT	CASSWGENTEAFF
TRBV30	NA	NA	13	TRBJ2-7	TGTGCCTGGGGAAGGAGTGGGTTCAACGAGCAGTACTTC	CAWGRSGFNEQYF
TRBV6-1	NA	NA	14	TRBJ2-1	TGTGCCAGCAGTGAGGGCCGAGCCTACAATGAGCAGTTCTTC	CASSEGRAYNEQFF
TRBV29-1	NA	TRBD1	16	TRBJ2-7	TGCAGCGTTGTAGGGACCGGGACAGGGGATTTAGTCGAGCAGTACTTC	CSVVGTGTGDLVEQYF
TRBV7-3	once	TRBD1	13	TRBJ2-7	TGTGCCAGCAGCTTGGACAGGGCCAACGAGCAGTACTTC	CASSLDRANEQYF
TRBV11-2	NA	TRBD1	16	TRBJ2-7	TGTGCCAGCAGCTTAGTGGGACAGGGGAGGATCTACGAGCAGTACTTC	CASSLVGQGRIYEQYF
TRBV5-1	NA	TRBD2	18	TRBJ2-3	TGCGCCAGCAGCTTGGTACGGGTAGCGGGAGTGGGCACAGATACGCAGTATTTT	CASSLVRVAGVGTDTQYF
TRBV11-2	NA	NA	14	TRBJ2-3	TGTGCCAGCAGCTTTGAGGGCTTCACAGATACGCAGTATTTT	CASSFEGFTDTQYF
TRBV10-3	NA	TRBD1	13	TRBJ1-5	TGTGCCATCCGCAGTGACAGGGTCCAGCCCCAGCATTTT	CAIRSDRVQPQHF
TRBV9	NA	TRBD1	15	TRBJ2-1	TGTGCCAGCAGCGGCCGGGACAGCCTTTACAATGAGCAGTTCTTC	CASSGRDSLYNEQFF
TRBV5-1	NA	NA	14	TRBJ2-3	TGCGCCAGCAGCAGTAGCGGTGGCACAGATACGCAGTATTTT	CASSSSGGTDTQYF
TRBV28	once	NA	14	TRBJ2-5	TGTGCCAGCAACCCTCGGGGAGTGCAGGAGACCCAGTACTTC	CASNPRGVQETQYF
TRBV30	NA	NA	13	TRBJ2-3	TGTGCCTGGAGTGTAGGGGTTTTTGATACGCAGTATTTT	CAWSVGVFDTQYF